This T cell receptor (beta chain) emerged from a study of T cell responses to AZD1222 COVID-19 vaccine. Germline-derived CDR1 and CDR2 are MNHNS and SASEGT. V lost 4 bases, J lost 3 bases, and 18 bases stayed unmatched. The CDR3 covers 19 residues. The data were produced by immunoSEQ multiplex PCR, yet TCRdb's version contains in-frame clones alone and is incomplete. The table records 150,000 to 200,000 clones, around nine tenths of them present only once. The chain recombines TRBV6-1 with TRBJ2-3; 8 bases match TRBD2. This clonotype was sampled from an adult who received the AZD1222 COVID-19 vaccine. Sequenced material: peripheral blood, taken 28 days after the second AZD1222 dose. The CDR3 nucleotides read TGTGCCAGCAGTGCATTGGTAGCGGGGCGTCGTTCGTGGACAGATACGCAGTATTTT. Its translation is CASSALVAGRRSWTDTQYF.